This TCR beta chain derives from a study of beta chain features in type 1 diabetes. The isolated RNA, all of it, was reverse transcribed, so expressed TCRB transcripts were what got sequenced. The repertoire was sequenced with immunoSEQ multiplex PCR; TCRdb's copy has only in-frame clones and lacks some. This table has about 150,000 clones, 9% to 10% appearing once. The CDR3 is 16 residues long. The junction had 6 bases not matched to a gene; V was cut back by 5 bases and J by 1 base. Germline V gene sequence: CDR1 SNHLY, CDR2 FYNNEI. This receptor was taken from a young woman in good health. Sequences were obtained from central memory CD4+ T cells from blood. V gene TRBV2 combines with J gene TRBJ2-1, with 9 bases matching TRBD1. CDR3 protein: CASSRDRVGSYNEQFF. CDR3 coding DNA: TGTGCCAGCAGTCGGGACAGGGTAGGATCCTACAATGAGCAGTTCTTC.